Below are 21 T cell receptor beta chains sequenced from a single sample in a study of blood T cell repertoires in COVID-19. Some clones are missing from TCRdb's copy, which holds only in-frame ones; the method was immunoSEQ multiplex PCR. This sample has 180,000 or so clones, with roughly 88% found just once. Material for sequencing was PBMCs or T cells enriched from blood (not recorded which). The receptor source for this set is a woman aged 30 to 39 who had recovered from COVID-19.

The CDR3 reads CASSLRVAIRDYEQYF. The DNA of the CDR3 is TGTGCCAGCAGTTTGAGGGTGGCAATTCGGGACTACGAGCAGTACTTC. V and J are TRBV27 and TRBJ2-7, with D possibly matching TRBD2 (5 bases). Trimming cost V 3 bases and J 3 bases, with 18 bases left between them. Germline CDR1 reads MNHEY; CDR2 reads SMNVEV (reference sequence). This CDR3 is built from 16 residues.

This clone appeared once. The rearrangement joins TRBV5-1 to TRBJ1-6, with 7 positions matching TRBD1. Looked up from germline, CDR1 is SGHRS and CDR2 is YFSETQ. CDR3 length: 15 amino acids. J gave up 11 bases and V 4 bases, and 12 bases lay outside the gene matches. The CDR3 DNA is TGCGCCAGCAGCCTACAAACGGGACAGTTGACACCCCTCCACTTT. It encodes CASSLQTGQLTPLHF. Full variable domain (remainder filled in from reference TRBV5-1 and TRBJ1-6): KAGVTQTPRYLIKTRGQQVTLSCSPISGHRSVSWYQQTPGQGLQFLFEYFSETQRNKGNFPGRFSGRQFSNSRSEMNVSTLELGDSALYLCASSLQTGQLTPLHFGNGTRLTVT.

CDR3 coding DNA: TGTGCCAGTAGTATTAGTAGGAGCGGGGGGTACAATGAGCAGTTCTTC. Its protein product is CASSISRSGGYNEQFF. This rearrangement joins TRBV19 to TRBJ2-1, with 9 bases matching TRBD2. This CDR3 contains 16 residues. Per germline, CDR1 LNHDA and CDR2 SQIVND (reference sequence). Unmatched junction bases numbered 7, after V lost 3 bases and J lost 4 bases.

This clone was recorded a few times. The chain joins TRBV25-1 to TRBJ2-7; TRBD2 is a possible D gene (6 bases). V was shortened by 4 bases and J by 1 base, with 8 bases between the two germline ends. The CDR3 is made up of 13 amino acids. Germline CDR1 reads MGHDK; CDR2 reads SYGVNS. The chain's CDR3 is CASSGGLSYEQYF. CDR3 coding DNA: TGTGCCAGCAGTGGGGGACTTTCCTACGAGCAGTACTTC.

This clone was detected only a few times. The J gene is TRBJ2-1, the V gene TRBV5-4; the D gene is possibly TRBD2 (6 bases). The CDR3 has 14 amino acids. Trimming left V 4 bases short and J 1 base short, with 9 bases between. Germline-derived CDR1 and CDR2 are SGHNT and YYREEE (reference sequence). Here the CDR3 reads CASSPGLSYNEQFF. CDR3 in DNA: TGTGCCAGCAGCCCGGGACTTTCCTACAATGAGCAGTTCTTC.

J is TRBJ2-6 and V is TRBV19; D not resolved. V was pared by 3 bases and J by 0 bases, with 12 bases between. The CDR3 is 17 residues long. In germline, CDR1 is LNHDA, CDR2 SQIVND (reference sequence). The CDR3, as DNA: TGTGCCAGTAGTATGCGTCCAGGAAACTCTGGGGCCAACGTCCTGACTTTC. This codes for CASSMRPGNSGANVLTF.

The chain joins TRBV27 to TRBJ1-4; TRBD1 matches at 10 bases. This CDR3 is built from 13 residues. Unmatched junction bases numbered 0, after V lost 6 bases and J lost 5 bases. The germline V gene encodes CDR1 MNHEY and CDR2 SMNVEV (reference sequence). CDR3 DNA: TGTGCCAGCAGGGGACAGGGGAATGAAAAACTGTTTTTT. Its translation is CASRGQGNEKLFF.

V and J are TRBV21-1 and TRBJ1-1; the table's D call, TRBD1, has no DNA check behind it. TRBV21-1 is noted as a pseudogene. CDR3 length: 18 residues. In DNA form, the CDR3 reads TGTGCCAGCAGCAAAGCGTCGGTCAGGGGGCCCGTGAACACTGAAGCTTTCTTT. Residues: CASSKASVRGPVNTEAFF.

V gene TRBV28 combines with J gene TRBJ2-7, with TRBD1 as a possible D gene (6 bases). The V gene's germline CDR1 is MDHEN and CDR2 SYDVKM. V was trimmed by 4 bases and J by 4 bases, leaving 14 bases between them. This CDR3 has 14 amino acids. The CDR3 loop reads CASSSDRALYEQYF. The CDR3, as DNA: TGTGCCAGCAGTTCGGACAGAGCACTATACGAGCAGTACTTC.

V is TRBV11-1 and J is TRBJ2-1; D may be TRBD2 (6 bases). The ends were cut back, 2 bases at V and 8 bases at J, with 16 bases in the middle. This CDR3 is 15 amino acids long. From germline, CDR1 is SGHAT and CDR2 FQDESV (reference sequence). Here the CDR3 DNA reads TGTGCCAGCAGCTTAAAATCGTGGGAGCGGGATGAGCAGTTCTTC. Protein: CASSLKSWERDEQFF.

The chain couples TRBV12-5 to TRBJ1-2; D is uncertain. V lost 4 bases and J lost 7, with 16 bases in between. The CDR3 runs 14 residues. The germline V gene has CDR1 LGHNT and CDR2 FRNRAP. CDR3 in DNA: TGTGCTAGTGGTTCCGGACGGGAACTAGTTGGCTACACCTTC. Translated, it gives CASGSGRELVGYTF.

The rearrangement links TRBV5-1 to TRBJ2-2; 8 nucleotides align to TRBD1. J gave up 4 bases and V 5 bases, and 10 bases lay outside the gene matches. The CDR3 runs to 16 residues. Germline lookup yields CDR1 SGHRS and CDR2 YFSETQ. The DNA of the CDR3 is TGCGCCAGCAGAAGGCGCCAGGGGGCGAGCACCGGGGAGCTGTTTTTT. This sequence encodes CASRRRQGASTGELFF.

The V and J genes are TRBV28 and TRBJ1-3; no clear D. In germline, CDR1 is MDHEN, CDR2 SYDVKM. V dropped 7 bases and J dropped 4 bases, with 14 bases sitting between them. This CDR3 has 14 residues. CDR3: CASNTGLRGNTIYF. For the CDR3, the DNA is TGTGCCAGCAATACGGGATTACGAGGAAACACCATATATTTT.

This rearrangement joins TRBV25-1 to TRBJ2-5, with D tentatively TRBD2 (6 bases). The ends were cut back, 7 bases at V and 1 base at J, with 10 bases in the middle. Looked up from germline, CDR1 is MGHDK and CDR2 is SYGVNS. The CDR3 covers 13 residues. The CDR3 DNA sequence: TGTGCCAGCATCCGGGGAGGCCAAGAGACCCAGTACTTC. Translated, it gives CASIRGGQETQYF.

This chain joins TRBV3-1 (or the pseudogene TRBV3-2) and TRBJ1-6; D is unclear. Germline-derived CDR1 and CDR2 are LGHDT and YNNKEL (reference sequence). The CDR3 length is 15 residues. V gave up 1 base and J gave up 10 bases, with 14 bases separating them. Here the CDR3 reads CASSQGAGIGSPLHF. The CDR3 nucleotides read TGTGCCAGCAGCCAAGGGGCGGGGATAGGGTCACCCCTCCACTTT.

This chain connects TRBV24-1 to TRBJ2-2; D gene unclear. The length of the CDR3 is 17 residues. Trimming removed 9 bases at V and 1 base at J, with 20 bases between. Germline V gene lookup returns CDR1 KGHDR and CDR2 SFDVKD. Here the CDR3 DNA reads TGTGCCACCCGTGTAGAGCGAACGGAGCTGAACACCGGGGAGCTGTTTTTT. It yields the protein CATRVERTELNTGELFF.

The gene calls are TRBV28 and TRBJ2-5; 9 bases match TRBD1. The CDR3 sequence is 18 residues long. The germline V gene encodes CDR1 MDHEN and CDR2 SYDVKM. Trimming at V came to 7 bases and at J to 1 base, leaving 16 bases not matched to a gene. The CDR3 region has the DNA TGTGCCAGCATCCCCCTCCGGGACAGGGAAGGGACCCAAGAGACCCAGTACTTC. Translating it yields CASIPLRDREGTQETQYF.

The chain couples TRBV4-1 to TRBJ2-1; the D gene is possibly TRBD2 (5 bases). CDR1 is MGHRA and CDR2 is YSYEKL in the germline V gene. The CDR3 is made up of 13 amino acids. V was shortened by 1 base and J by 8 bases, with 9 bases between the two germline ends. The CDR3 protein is CASSQAERYEQFF. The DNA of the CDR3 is TGCGCCAGCAGCCAAGCCGAGCGGTATGAGCAGTTCTTC.

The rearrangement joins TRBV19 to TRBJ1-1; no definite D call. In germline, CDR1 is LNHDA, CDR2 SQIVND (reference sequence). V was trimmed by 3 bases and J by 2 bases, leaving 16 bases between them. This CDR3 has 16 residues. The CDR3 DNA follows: TGTGCCAGTAGTATTTTCTCAAGACGGAGAAACACTGAAGCTTTCTTT. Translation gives CASSIFSRRRNTEAFF.

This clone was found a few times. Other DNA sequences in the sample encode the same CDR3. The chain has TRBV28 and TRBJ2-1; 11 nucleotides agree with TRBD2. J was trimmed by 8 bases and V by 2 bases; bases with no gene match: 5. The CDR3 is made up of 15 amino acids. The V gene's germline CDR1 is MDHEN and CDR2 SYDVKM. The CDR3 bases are TGTGCCAGCAGTTTACGGCTAGCGGGAGGCGATGAGCAGTTCTTC. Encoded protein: CASSLRLAGGDEQFF.

DNA of the CDR3: TGTGCCAGCAACAGGGTGCGTAATAGCAATCAGCCCCAGCATTTT. Its protein is CASNRVRNSNQPQHF. V is TRBV28 and J is TRBJ1-5; weak D call: TRBD1 (6 bases). The V and J ends lost 7 bases and 0 bases respectively, with 13 bases between them. The CDR3 is made up of 15 amino acids. Germline V gives CDR1 MDHEN, CDR2 SYDVKM.